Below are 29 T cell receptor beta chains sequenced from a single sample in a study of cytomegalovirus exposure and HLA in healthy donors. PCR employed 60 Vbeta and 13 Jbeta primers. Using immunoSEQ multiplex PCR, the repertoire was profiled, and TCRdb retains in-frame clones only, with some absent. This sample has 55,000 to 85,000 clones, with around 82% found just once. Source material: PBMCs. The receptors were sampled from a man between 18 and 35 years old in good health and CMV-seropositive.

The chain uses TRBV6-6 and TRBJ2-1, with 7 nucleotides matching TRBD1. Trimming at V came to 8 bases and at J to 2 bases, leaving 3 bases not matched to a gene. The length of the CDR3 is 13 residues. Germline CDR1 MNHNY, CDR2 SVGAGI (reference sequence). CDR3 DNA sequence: TGTGCCAGCGGGGACAGAGCCTACAATGAGCAGTTCTTC. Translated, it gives CASGDRAYNEQFF.

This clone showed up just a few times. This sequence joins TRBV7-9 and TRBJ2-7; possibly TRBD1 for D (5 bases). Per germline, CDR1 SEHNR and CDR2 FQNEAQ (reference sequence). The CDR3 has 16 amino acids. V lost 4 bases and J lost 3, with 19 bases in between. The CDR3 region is CASSSVTQGVNYEQYF. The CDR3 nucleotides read TGTGCCAGCAGCTCAGTTACCCAGGGCGTCAACTACGAGCAGTACTTC.

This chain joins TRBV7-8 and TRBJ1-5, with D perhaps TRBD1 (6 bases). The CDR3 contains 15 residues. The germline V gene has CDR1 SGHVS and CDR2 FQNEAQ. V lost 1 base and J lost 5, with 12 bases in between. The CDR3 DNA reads TGTGCCAGCAGCTTAGAAGGGGGTGCGGATCAGCCCCAGCATTTT. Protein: CASSLEGGADQPQHF. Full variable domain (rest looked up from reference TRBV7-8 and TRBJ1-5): GAGVSQSPRYKVAKRGQDVALRCDPISGHVSLFWYQQALGQGPEFLTYFQNEAQLDKSGLPSDRFFAERPEGSVSTLKIQRTQQEDSAVYLCASSLEGGADQPQHFGDGTRLSIL.

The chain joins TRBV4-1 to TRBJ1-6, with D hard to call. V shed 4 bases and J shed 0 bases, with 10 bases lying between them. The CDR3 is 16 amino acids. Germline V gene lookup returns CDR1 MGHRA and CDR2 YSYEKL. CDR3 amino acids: CASSPAESSYNSPLHF. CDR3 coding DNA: TGCGCCAGCAGCCCTGCCGAGAGCTCCTATAATTCACCCCTCCACTTT.

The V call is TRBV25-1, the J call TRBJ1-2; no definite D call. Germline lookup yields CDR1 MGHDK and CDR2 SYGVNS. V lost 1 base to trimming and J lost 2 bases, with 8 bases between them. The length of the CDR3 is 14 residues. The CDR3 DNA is TGTGCCAGCAGTGAATCAACACCGAACTATGGCTACACCTTC. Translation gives CASSESTPNYGYTF.

The CDR3 loop is CASSPRAGETEAFF. The CDR3 coding sequence is TGCGCCAGCAGCCCGAGGGCGGGGGAAACTGAAGCTTTCTTT. J is TRBJ1-1 and V is TRBV5-1, with D maybe TRBD1 (5 bases). The CDR3 sequence is 14 residues long. The V and J ends lost 4 bases and 5 bases respectively, with 15 bases between them. Germline V gene lookup returns CDR1 SGHRS and CDR2 YFSETQ.

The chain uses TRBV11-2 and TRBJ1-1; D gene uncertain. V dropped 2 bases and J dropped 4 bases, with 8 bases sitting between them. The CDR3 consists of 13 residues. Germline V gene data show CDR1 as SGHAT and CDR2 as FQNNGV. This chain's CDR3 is CASSLTESTEAFF. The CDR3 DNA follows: TGTGCCAGCAGCTTAACAGAATCCACTGAAGCTTTCTTT.

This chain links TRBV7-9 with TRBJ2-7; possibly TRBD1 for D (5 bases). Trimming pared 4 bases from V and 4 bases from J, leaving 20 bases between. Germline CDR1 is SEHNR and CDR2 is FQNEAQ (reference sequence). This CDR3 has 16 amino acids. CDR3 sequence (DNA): TGTGCCAGCAGCTCCGCACCGTCAGGGTTGGGATACGAGCAGTACTTC. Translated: CASSSAPSGLGYEQYF.

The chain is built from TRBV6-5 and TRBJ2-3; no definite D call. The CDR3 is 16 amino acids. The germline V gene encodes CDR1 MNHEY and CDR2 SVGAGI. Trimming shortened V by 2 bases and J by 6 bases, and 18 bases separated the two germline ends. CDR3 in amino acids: CASSYGGLPPGDTQYF. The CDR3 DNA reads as TGTGCCAGCAGTTACGGTGGGCTCCCACCTGGGGATACGCAGTATTTT.

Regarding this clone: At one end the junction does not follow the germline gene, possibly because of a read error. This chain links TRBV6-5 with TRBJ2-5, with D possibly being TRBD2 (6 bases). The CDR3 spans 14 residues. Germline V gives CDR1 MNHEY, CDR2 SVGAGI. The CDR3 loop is CAIPPRVPGENQYF. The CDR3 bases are TGTGCCATCCCCCCTCGGGTCCCGGGGGAGAACCAGTACTTC.

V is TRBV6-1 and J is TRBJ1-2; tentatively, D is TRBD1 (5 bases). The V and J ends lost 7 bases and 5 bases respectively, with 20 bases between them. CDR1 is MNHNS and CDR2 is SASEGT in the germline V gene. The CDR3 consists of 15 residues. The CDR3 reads CASTKAIGEVYGYTF. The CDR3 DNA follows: TGTGCCAGCACCAAGGCTATAGGGGAGGTATATGGCTACACCTTC.

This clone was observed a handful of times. The CDR3 loop is CAWVDRGNYGYTF. DNA of the CDR3: TGTGCCTGGGTGGACAGGGGTAACTATGGCTACACCTTC. The chain joins TRBV30 to TRBJ1-2, with TRBD1 matching over 9 bases. This CDR3 spans 13 amino acids. Trimming removed 5 bases from V and 1 base from J; junction bases left unmatched: 2. CDR1 and CDR2 from the germline V gene are GTSNPN and SVGIG (reference sequence).

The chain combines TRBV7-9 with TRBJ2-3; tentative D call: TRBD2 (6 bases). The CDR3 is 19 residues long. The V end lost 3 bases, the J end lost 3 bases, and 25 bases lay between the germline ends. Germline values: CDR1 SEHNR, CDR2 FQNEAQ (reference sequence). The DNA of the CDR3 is TGTGCCAGCAGCTTTCCCTTGGGCGGGATAGGGGACGCGACAGATACGCAGTATTTT. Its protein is CASSFPLGGIGDATDTQYF.

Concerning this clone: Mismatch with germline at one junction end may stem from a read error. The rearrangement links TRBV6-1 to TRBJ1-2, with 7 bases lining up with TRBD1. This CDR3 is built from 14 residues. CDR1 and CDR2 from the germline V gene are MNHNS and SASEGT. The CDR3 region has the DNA TGTGCCAGCAGTCAAGCCGGACAGGAGCGTGGCTACACCTTC. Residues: CASSQAGQERGYTF.

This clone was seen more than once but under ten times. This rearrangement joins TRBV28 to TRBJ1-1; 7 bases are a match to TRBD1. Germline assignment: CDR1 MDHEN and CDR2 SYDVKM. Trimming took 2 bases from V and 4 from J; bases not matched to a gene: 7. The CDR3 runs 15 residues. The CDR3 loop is CASSLVTGVSTEAFF. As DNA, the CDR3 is TGTGCCAGCAGTTTAGTCACAGGGGTCAGCACTGAAGCTTTCTTT.

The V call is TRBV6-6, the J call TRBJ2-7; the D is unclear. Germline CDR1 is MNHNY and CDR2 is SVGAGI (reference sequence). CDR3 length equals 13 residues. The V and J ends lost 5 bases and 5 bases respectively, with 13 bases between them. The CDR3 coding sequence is TGTGCCAGCAGTCCTTCTAGGTACCACGAGCAGTACTTC. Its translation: CASSPSRYHEQYF.

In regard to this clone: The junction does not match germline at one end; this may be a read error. The CDR3 sequence: CAWSVSSSEQYF. The CDR3 nucleotides read TGTGCCTGGAGTGTTTCCTCCTCCGAGCAGTACTTC. The rearrangement links TRBV30 to TRBJ2-7, with D unresolved. The germline V gene encodes CDR1 GTSNPN and CDR2 SVGIG (reference sequence). This CDR3 comprises 12 residues. Full variable domain (outside the CDR3, taken from reference TRBV30 and TRBJ2-7): SQTIHQWPATLVQPVGSPLSLECTVEGTSNPNLYWYRQAAGRGLQLLFYSVGIGQISSEVPQNLSASRPQDRQFILSSKKLLLSDSGFYLCAWSVSSSEQYFGPGTRLTVT.

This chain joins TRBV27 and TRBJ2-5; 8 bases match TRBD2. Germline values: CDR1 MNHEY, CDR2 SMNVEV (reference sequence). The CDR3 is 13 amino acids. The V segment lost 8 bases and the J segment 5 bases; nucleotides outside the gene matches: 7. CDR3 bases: TGTGCCAGCCTTGGACTAGCCGAGGAGACCCAGTACTTC. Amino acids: CASLGLAEETQYF.

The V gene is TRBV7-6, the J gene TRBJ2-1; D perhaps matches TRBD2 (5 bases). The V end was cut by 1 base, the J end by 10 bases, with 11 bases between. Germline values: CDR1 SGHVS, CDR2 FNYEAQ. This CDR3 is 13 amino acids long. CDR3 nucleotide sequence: TGTGCCAGCAGCTTAGATCTGGGGAGCGAGCAGTTCTTC. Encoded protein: CASSLDLGSEQFF. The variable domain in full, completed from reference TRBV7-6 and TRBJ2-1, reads GAGVSQSPRYKVTKRGQDVALRCDPISGHVSLYWYRQALGQGPEFLTYFNYEAQQDKSGLPNDRFSAERPEGSISTLTIQRTEQRDSAMYRCASSLDLGSEQFFGPGTRLTVL.

CDR3 in amino acids: CASRGPSHEQYF. The CDR3 DNA follows: TGTGCCAGCAGGGGCCCTTCCCACGAGCAGTACTTC. The genes are TRBV6-5 and TRBJ2-7; D remains ambiguous. V was trimmed by 6 bases and J by 5 bases, leaving 11 bases between them. The length of the CDR3 is 12 residues. Germline lookup yields CDR1 MNHEY and CDR2 SVGAGI.

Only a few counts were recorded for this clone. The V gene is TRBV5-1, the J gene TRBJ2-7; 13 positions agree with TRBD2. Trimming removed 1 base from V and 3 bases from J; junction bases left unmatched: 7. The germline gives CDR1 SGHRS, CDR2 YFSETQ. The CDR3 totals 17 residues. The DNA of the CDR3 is TGCGCCAGCAGCTTGTCGACTAGCGGGGGGCTAGGCTACGAGCAGTACTTC. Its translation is CASSLSTSGGLGYEQYF.

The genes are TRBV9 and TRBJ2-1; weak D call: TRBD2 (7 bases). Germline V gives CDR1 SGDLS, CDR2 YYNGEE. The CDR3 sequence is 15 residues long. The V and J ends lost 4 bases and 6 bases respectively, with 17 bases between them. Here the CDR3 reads CASSLGGRESNEQFF. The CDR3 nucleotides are TGTGCCAGCAGCCTAGGGGGGAGGGAAAGCAATGAGCAGTTCTTC.

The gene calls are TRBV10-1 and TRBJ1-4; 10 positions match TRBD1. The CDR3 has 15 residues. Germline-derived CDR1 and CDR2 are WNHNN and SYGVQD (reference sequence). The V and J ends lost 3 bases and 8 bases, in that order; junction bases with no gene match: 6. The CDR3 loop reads CASSEDRTGGEKLFF. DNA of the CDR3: TGCGCCAGCAGTGAAGATCGGACAGGGGGGGAAAAACTGTTTTTT.

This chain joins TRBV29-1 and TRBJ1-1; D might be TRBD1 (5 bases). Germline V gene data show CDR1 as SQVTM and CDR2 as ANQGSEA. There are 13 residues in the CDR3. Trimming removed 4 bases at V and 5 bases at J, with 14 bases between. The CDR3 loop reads CSVAGQYGTEAFF. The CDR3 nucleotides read TGCAGCGTTGCAGGGCAGTACGGAACTGAAGCTTTCTTT.

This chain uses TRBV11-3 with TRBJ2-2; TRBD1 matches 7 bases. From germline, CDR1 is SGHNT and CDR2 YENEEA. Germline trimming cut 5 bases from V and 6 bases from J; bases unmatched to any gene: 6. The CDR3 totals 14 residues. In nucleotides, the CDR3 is TGTGCCAGCAGCCTGCTTACAGGGGCCGGGGAGCTGTTTTTT. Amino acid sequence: CASSLLTGAGELFF.

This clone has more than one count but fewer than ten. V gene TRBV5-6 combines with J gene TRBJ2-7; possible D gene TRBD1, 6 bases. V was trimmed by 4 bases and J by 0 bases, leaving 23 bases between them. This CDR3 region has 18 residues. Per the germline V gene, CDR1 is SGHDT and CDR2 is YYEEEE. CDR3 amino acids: CASSISGTQFSFSYEQYF. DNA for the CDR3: TGTGCCAGCAGCATTTCCGGGACACAGTTTTCCTTCTCCTACGAGCAGTACTTC.

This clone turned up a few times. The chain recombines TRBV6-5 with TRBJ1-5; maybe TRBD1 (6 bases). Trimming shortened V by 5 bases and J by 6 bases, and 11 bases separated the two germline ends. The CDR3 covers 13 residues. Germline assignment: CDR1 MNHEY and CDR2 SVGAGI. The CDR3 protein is CASSRTVGQPQHF. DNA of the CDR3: TGTGCCAGCAGTAGGACAGTCGGTCAGCCCCAGCATTTT.

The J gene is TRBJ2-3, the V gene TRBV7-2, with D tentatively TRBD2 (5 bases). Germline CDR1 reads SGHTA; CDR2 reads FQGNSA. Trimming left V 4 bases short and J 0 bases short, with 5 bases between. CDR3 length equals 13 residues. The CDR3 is CASSWTSTDTQYF. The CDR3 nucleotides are TGTGCCAGCAGCTGGACTAGCACAGATACGCAGTATTTT. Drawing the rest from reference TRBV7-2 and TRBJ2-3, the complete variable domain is GAGVSQSPSNKVTEKGKDVELRCDPISGHTALYWYRQSLGQGLEFLIYFQGNSAPDKSGLPSDRFSAERTGGSVSTLTIQRTQQEDSAVYLCASSWTSTDTQYFGPGTRLTVL.

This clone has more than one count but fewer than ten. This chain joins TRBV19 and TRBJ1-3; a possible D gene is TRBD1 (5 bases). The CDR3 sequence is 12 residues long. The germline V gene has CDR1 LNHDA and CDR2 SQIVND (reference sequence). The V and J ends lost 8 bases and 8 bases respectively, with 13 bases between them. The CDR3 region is CASLQGVDTIYF. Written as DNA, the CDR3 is TGTGCCAGTCTGCAGGGCGTGGACACCATATATTTT.